These 2 T cell receptor beta chains originate from one sample sequenced in a study of CD8 T cells in ankylosing spondylitis. One entry per CDR3 protein, called by TCRdb with MiXCR from the 5' RACE reads. The sample contains 190,000 or so distinct CDR3 sequences, over 10% of which appear only once. Sequenced sample: blood, either unsorted or a sorted T cell fraction (not recorded which). The receptors originated from a male donor with ankylosing spondylitis or in good health (not recorded which).

This clonotype was counted a few times. CDR3 DNA: TGTGCCAGCAGCCGACCGGGACAGGGTAGCTACGAGCAGTACTTC. It is translated as CASSRPGQGSYEQYF. The rearrangement joins TRBV3-1 to TRBJ2-7; the match to TRBD1 covers 9 bases. CDR1 is LGHDT, CDR2 YNNKEL, per germline (reference sequence). This CDR3 is 15 amino acids long. Losses at the gene ends were 4 bases for V and 3 bases for J; bases not matched to a gene: 7.

The chain employs TRBV5-1 and TRBJ1-6, with 10 bases lining up with TRBD1. Germline loops: CDR1 SGHRS, CDR2 YFSETQ. Germline trimming cut 2 bases from V and 8 bases from J; bases unmatched to any gene: 10. The CDR3 consists of 17 residues. The DNA of the CDR3 is TGCGCCAGCAGCTTTCGTGGGACAGGGGTTGGAGATTCACCCCTCCACTTT. Its translation is CASSFRGTGVGDSPLHF.